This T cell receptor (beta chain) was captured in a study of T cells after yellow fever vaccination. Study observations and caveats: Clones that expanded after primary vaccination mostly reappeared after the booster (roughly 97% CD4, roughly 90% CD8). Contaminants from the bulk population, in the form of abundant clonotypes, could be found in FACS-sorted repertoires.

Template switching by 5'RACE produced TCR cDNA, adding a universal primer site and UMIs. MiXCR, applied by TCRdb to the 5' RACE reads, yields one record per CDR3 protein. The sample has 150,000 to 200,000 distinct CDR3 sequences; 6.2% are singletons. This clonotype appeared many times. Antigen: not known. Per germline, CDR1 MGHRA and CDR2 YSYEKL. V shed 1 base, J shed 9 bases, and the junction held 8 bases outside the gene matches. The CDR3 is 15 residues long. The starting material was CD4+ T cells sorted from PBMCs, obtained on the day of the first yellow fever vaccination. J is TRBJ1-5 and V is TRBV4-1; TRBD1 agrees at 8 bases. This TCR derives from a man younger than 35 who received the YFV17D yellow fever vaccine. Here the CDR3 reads CASSQGQGPRGPQHF. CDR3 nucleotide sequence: TGCGCCAGCAGCCAAGGACAGGGGCCCAGGGGGCCCCAGCATTTT.